The clone carrying this TCR beta chain was counted ten times or more. Libraries of TCR beta came from iRepertoire HTBI primers plus Arm-PCR of CDR3 regions. TCRdb ran MiXCR on the multiplex PCR reads and lists one entry per CDR3 protein. The sample has more than 300,000 distinct CDR3 sequences; 15% to 20% are singletons. The CDR3 runs 16 residues. Germline-derived CDR1 and CDR2 are LGHNA and YNFKEQ. With V trimmed by 0 bases and J by 4 bases, 6 bases remained unmatched. The data were taken from a study of regulatory T cells in long-lasting Graves disease. Time point indicated: newly diagnosed GD, antithyroid drugs for less than 3 months. The TCR library was made from RNA that had been extracted from PBMCs in TRIzol. This same sample was also taken into another study, of T cells in Graves' hyperthyroidism and ophthalmopathy.

The rearrangement uses TRBV4-2 and TRBJ2-5; 9 bases are a match to TRBD2. The sequence came from a woman aged 18-29 years with Graves disease. The specimen was peripheral blood mononuclear cells (PBMCs), collected at new diagnosis, from a patient treated with antithyroid drugs. This CDR3 reads CASSQERGSGGETQYF. The DNA for the CDR3 is TGTGCCAGCAGCCAAGAGAGGGGTAGCGGGGGAGAGACCCAGTACTTC.